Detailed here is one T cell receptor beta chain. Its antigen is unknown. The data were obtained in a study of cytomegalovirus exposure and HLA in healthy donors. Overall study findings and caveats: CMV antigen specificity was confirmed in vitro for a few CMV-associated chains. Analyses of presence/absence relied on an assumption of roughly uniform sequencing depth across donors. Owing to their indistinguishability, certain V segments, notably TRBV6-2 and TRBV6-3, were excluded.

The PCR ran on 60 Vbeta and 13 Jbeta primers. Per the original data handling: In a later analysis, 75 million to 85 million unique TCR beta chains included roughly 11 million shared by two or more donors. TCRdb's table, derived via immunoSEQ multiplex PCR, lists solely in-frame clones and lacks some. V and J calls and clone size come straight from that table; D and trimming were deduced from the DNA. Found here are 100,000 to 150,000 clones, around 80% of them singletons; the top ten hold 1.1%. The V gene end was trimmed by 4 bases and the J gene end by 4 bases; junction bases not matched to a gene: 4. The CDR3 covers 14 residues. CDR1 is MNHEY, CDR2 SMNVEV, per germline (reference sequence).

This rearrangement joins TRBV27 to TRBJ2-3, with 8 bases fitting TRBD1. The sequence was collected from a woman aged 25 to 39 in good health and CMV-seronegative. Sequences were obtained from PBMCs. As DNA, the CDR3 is TGTGCCAGCAGTTACAGGGGGACGTCAGATACGCAGTATTTT. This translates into CASSYRGTSDTQYF.